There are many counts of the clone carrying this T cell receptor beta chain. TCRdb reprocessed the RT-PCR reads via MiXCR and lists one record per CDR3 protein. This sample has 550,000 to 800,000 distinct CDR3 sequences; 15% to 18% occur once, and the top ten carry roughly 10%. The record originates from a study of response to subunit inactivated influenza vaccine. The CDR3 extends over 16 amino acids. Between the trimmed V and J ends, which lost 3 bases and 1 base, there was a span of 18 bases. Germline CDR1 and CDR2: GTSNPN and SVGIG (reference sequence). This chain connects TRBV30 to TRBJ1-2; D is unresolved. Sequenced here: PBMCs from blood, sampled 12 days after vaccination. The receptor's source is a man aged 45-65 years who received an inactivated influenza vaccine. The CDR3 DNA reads TGTGCCTGGAGCCCCGGAGAGCAACAAAATAACTATGGCTACACCTTC. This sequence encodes CAWSPGEQQNNYGYTF.